This TCR beta chain was documented in a study of T-cell memory formation after mild COVID-19. Whole-study results and caveats: Contracting CD4+ clones lay largely in CM and EM, with CD8+ ones residing in EMRA. Clones contracting across day 15 to 85 had a balanced CD4/CD8 profile; later expanding clones leaned CD4+.

Turning to this clonotype: Its antigen is unknown.

Constant-segment-primed 5'RACE gave TCR alpha and TCR beta cDNA libraries with sample barcodes and UMIs. TCRdb passed the 5' RACE reads through MiXCR, listing each CDR3 protein once. This table has 300,000 to 400,000 distinct CDR3 sequences, approximately 15% appearing once. Germline CDR1 SGDLS, CDR2 YYNGEE. The CDR3 contains 13 residues. V lost 3 bases and J lost 8; bases outside the gene matches: 6. The genes are TRBV9 and TRBJ1-2; 8 bases fit TRBD1. Material: PBMCs or a T cell subset sorted from them (not recorded which). The TCR comes from a man younger than 30 who had mild COVID-19 (a few samples of this study predate the infection). Cell type and time point are not known. In nucleotides, the CDR3 is TGTGCCAGCAGCGATCCAGGGGGCGTGGGCTACACCTTC. It is translated as CASSDPGGVGYTF.